This TCR beta chain was retrieved from a study of blood T cells in healthy people across ages. The CDR3 is made up of 16 amino acids. Trimming left V 1 base short and J 5 bases short, with 17 bases between. CDR1 is LGHDT and CDR2 is YNNKEL in the germline V gene (reference sequence). Per individual sample, total RNA of at least 6 micrograms was extracted. A J-beta primer mix and a sample-barcoded 5' primer were used in a second PCR of about 7 to 12 cycles. TCRdb re-called the 5' RACE reads with MiXCR, one entry per CDR3 protein. The sample has about 970,000 distinct CDR3 sequences, about 53% seen once.

Sequenced material: blood. This chain links TRBV3-1 with TRBJ1-1; D is uncertain. This clonotype originated in a woman in her sixties or seventies in good health. The CDR3: CASSQAARWGETEAFF. In DNA, the CDR3 is TGTGCCAGCAGCCAAGCGGCCAGGTGGGGAGAAACTGAAGCTTTCTTT.